The source of this TCR beta chain is a study of regulatory T cells in long-lasting Graves disease. Construction of TCR beta libraries relied on iRepertoire HTBI primers and on Arm-PCR targeting CDR3 regions. TCRdb reanalysed the multiplex PCR reads using MiXCR and keeps one entry per CDR3 protein. Of around 470,000 distinct CDR3 sequences listed, 12% to 15% are singletons. The study's findings and limits: Newly diagnosed Graves' patients exceeded persistent ones in TCR diversity.

The time point denotes: newly diagnosed GD, antithyroid drugs for less than 3 months. The TCR library used RNA extracted from PBMCs. This clonotype has at least ten counts. Its antigen remains unidentified. Per the germline V gene, CDR1 is SGHAT and CDR2 is FQNNGV. This CDR3 is 15 amino acids long. Trimming shortened V by 5 bases and J by 4 bases, and 17 bases separated the two germline ends. These sequences were also reported in another study, on T cells in Graves' hyperthyroidism and ophthalmopathy.

The chain employs TRBV11-2 and TRBJ2-5, with D perhaps TRBD1 (5 bases). Here the sequenced sample was peripheral blood mononuclear cells (PBMCs), taken at new diagnosis, from a patient treated with antithyroid drugs. This receptor was identified in a woman between 50 and 59 years old with Graves disease. CDR3 loop: CASSLTYRSGETQYF. In DNA, the CDR3 is TGTGCCAGCAGCCTTACGTACAGGAGTGGAGAGACCCAGTACTTC.